Each of the 31 T cell receptor beta chains below was sequenced from the same sample in a study of early T cells in non-severe SARS-CoV-2 infection. TCRdb used MiXCR to reprocess the 5' RACE reads, holding one entry per CDR3 protein. The sample lists over 25,000 distinct CDR3 sequences, approximately 5.2% occurring once. The sample comprised whole blood. All receptors come from an adult who was a healthcare worker with PCR-confirmed SARS-CoV-2 infection or an uninfected control (not recorded which).

The genes are TRBV27 and TRBJ1-6; D ambiguous. CDR1 and CDR2 from the germline V gene are MNHEY and SMNVEV (reference sequence). CDR3 length: 15 residues. V was cut by 5 bases and J by 1 base, with 9 bases left in between. The CDR3 loop reads CASSPQVSYNSPLHF. DNA of the CDR3: TGTGCCAGCAGTCCGCAGGTGTCCTATAATTCACCCCTCCACTTT.

This clonotype was observed at least ten times. The chain joins TRBV18 to TRBJ1-1; a weak D match, TRBD1 (5 bases). Germline V gene data show CDR1 as KGHSH and CDR2 as LQKENI. The CDR3 has 14 amino acids. V lost 2 bases to trimming and J lost 5 bases, with 12 bases between them. The DNA of the CDR3 is TGTGCCAGCTCACCATACGCCCAGGGAACTGAAGCTTTCTTT. Protein: CASSPYAQGTEAFF.

In its sample, this clonotype was seen a few times. This chain joins TRBV7-2 and TRBJ2-2, with unresolved D. This CDR3 comprises 13 residues. In germline, CDR1 is SGHTA, CDR2 FQGNSA. The ends were cut back, 5 bases at V and 6 bases at J, with 10 bases in the middle. This CDR3 reads CASSRSHSGELFF. As DNA, the CDR3 is TGTGCCAGCAGCCGGTCTCATTCCGGGGAGCTGTTTTTT.

Ten or more counts support this clonotype. The rearrangement uses TRBV4-3 and TRBJ1-4; TRBD1 matches 7 bases. V shed 1 base, J shed 8 bases, and the junction held 7 bases outside the gene matches. There are 15 residues in the CDR3. The germline CDR1 and CDR2 sequences are LGHNA and YSLEER. CDR3 DNA sequence: TGCGCCAGCAGCCAAGGGACAGGACGGGGCGAAAAACTGTTTTTT. Its protein is CASSQGTGRGEKLFF.

This clonotype was detected many times. The rearrangement joins TRBV5-5 to TRBJ2-1; tentative D call: TRBD1 (6 bases). V was cut by 5 bases and J by 8 bases, with 17 bases left in between. This CDR3 contains 14 residues. Germline values: CDR1 SGHKS, CDR2 YYEKEE (reference sequence). DNA for the CDR3: TGTGCCAGCAGGACAGGTCCCTCCTCCGATGAGCAGTTCTTC. Protein: CASRTGPSSDEQFF.

Only a few counts were recorded for this clonotype. The chain combines TRBV27 with TRBJ2-7; 11 bases line up with TRBD2. Germline trimming cut 2 bases from V and 0 bases from J; bases unmatched to any gene: 6. There are 17 residues in the CDR3. CDR1 and CDR2 from the germline V gene are MNHEY and SMNVEV (reference sequence). CDR3 nucleotides: TGTGCCAGCAGTTTACTAGCGGGGGGCTTAAGCTCCTACGAGCAGTACTTC. Translation gives CASSLLAGGLSSYEQYF.

This clonotype appeared many times. The CDR3 bases are TGTGCCATCAGATATCACCATGGCTACACCTTC. Translating gives CAIRYHHGYTF. V usage is TRBV6-6 and J usage is TRBJ1-2, with D hard to call. Germline V CDR1 and CDR2: MNHNY, SVGAGI (reference sequence). The CDR3 extends over 11 amino acids. V lost 10 bases to trimming and J lost 6 bases, with 12 bases between them.

In its sample, this clonotype was seen many times. V gene TRBV5-6 combines with J gene TRBJ2-3; TRBD1 agrees at 8 bases. The CDR3 is made up of 15 amino acids. The V gene's germline CDR1 is SGHDT and CDR2 YYEEEE. J lost 6 bases, V lost 2 bases, and 8 bases had no gene match. CDR3 sequence (DNA): TGTGCCAGCAGCTTCCCGGACAGGGCGAGGGATACGCAGTATTTT. It codes for CASSFPDRARDTQYF.

This clonotype appeared many times. The chain is built from TRBV27 and TRBJ1-5; D unclear. V lost 8 bases and J 5 bases, leaving 19 bases between the germline ends. In germline, CDR1 is MNHEY, CDR2 SMNVEV (reference sequence). This CDR3 has 15 residues. This CDR3 is CASGPLDGFDQPQHF. The CDR3 nucleotides read TGTGCCAGCGGCCCCCTCGACGGTTTCGATCAGCCCCAGCATTTT.

This clonotype appeared a few times. V gene TRBV11-2 combines with J gene TRBJ1-1; D is unclear. V was cut by 4 bases and J by 2 bases, with 14 bases left in between. This CDR3 comprises 15 residues. In germline, CDR1 is SGHAT, CDR2 FQNNGV. CDR3 sequence: CASSSLQKGNTEAFF. The DNA for the CDR3 is TGTGCCAGCAGCTCACTGCAGAAAGGAAACACTGAAGCTTTCTTT.

The table lists this clonotype with many counts. Written as DNA, the CDR3 is TGTGCCAGCAGCCAAGGCCCCCCGGGACTAGCGGGGGGGCCGACCAATACGCAGTATTTT. Its translation is CASSQGPPGLAGGPTNTQYF. The chain is built from TRBV3-1 and TRBJ2-3, with 16 bases matching TRBD2. Trimming took 1 base from V and 7 from J; bases not matched to a gene: 14. The CDR3 spans 20 residues. Germline assignment: CDR1 LGHDT and CDR2 YNNKEL (reference sequence).

This clonotype came up many times. V usage is TRBV20-1 and J usage is TRBJ2-4, with D tentatively TRBD1 or TRBD2 (5 bases each). The CDR3 length is 14 residues. Germline V lookup: CDR1 DFQATT, CDR2 SNEGSKA (reference sequence). CDR3 amino acids: CSGRDVLAKNIQYF. In DNA, the CDR3 is TGCAGCGGACGGGACGTTCTAGCCAAAAACATTCAGTACTTC.

This clonotype has a count of ten or more. The V gene is TRBV20-1, the J gene TRBJ1-1; D ambiguous. CDR3 length: 13 residues. Germline V gene data show CDR1 as DFQATT and CDR2 as SNEGSKA (reference sequence). The V end lost 2 bases, the J end lost 5 bases, and 12 bases lay between the germline ends. CDR3 sequence: CSARFGSWTEAFF. Here the CDR3 DNA reads TGCAGTGCTAGATTTGGGTCCTGGACTGAAGCTTTCTTT.

This clonotype was seen many times. The chain uses TRBV3-1 and TRBJ1-3; D is undetermined. With 5 bases removed from V and 4 bases from J, the gap between germline ends came to 9 bases. Germline-derived CDR1 and CDR2 are LGHDT and YNNKEL (reference sequence). There are 13 residues in the CDR3. The DNA of the CDR3 is TGTGCCAGCAGCACAGTCTCCGGAAACACCATATATTTT. Translated, it gives CASSTVSGNTIYF.

The chain recombines TRBV28 with TRBJ1-1; D is undetermined. The CDR3 runs 14 residues. Trimming cost V 2 bases and J 1 base, with 8 bases left between them. Per germline, CDR1 MDHEN and CDR2 SYDVKM. CDR3 sequence (DNA): TGTGCCAGCAGTTTACGGGGATGGAACACTGAAGCTTTCTTT. Protein product: CASSLRGWNTEAFF.

A remark on this clonotype: A much larger clone is a single base away; this may be a read error. The CDR3 does not close with the conserved phenylalanine or tryptophan, likely indicating a read error. The chain is built from TRBV7-2 and TRBJ1-5; D might be TRBD1 (5 bases). Germline CDR1 and CDR2: SGHTA and FQGNSA. V shed 2 bases and J shed 0 bases, with 20 bases lying between them. The CDR3 contains 19 residues. The CDR3 DNA sequence: TGTGCCAGCAGCTTACGTCCAGGACACTCTCCTACTAGCAATCAGCCCCAGCATTTA. It yields the protein CASSLRPGHSPTSNQPQHL.

This clonotype was observed at least ten times. This chain links TRBV20-1 with TRBJ2-4; no firm D call. From germline, CDR1 is DFQATT and CDR2 SNEGSKA (reference sequence). This CDR3 is built from 14 residues. V lost 0 bases and J lost 3, with 9 bases in between. The CDR3 is CSAREGIVKNIQYF. CDR3 nucleotides: TGCAGTGCTAGAGAGGGGATTGTCAAAAACATTCAGTACTTC.

This clonotype was recorded at least ten times. J is TRBJ2-1 and V is TRBV12-3 or TRBV12-4, with 12 bases that match TRBD2. There are 16 residues in the CDR3. V trimming: 2 bases; J trimming: 5 bases; junction bases outside the gene matches: 4. The CDR3 region is CASSLRGLAGHNEQFF. The CDR3 DNA reads TGTGCCAGCAGTTTAAGGGGACTAGCGGGCCACAATGAGCAGTTCTTC.

This clonotype was counted ten times or more. The V call is TRBV11-2, the J call TRBJ2-6, with D possibly TRBD1 on 6 matching bases. Per germline, CDR1 SGHAT and CDR2 FQNNGV. V shed 4 bases and J shed 2 bases, with 9 bases lying between them. This CDR3 contains 15 residues. Here the CDR3 DNA reads TGTGCCAGCAGCTGGGACATTACTGGGGCCAACGTCCTGACTTTC. Protein sequence: CASSWDITGANVLTF.

The V and J genes are TRBV6-2 or TRBV6-3 and TRBJ1-1; the D is unclear. The V gene lost 2 bases and the J gene lost 3 bases, with 7 bases spanning the gap. Germline CDR1 MNHEY, CDR2 SVGEGT. CDR3 length equals 13 residues. The CDR3: CASSYRLYTEAFF. CDR3 in DNA: TGTGCCAGCAGTTACCGATTGTACACTGAAGCTTTCTTT.

A remark on this clonotype: A much bigger clone sits one base away, suggesting this may be a read error. The V call is TRBV4-2, the J call TRBJ1-1, with 8 bases matching TRBD1. CDR3 size: 18 residues. Losses at the gene ends were 4 bases for V and 1 base for J; bases not matched to a gene: 14. The germline V gene has CDR1 LGHNA and CDR2 YNFKEQ. The CDR3 reads CASSRKPSRTGKNTEAFF. CDR3 in DNA: TGTGCCAGCAGCCGTAAACCTTCCCGGACAGGGAAGAACACTGAAGCTTTCTTT.

This clonotype is medium-sized within its sample. The chain links TRBV20-1 to TRBJ2-3, with 7 bases matching TRBD2. The CDR3 has 15 amino acids. V shed 4 bases, J shed 0 bases, and the junction held 7 bases outside the gene matches. From germline, CDR1 is DFQATT and CDR2 SNEGSKA (reference sequence). The chain's CDR3 is CSANSIAGSTDTQYF. The CDR3 coding sequence is TGCAGTGCTAATAGCATAGCGGGTAGCACAGATACGCAGTATTTT.

This clonotype has a count of ten or more. The CDR3 here is CASTELGVPNYEQYF. The DNA of the CDR3 is TGTGCCAGCACCGAATTGGGGGTCCCAAACTACGAGCAGTACTTC. The V gene is TRBV7-9, the J gene TRBJ2-7; D is perhaps TRBD1 or TRBD2 (5 bases each). Trimming took off 7 bases at V and 3 bases at J, with 19 bases between the two ends. This CDR3 contains 15 residues. Germline lookup yields CDR1 SEHNR and CDR2 FQNEAQ (reference sequence). The complete variable domain, with remaining parts taken from reference TRBV7-9 and TRBJ2-7, reads DTGVSQNPRHKITKRGQNVTFRCDPISEHNRLYWYRQTLGQGPEFLTYFQNEAQLEKSRLLSDRFSAERPKGSFSTLEIQRTEQGDSAMYLCASTELGVPNYEQYFGPGTRLTVT.

The table lists this clonotype with many counts. This sequence joins TRBV7-9 and TRBJ2-1; 7 nucleotides match TRBD1. Trimming removed 2 bases from V and 2 bases from J; junction bases left unmatched: 9. Germline CDR1 SEHNR, CDR2 FQNEAQ (reference sequence). This CDR3 region has 17 residues. DNA of the CDR3: TGTGCCAGCAGCTTATCCGGTGGGGGACAGACCTACAATGAGCAGTTCTTC. This gives the protein CASSLSGGGQTYNEQFF. The full variable domain, in which reference TRBV7-9 and TRBJ2-1 provide the parts outside the CDR3, is DTGVSQNPRHKITKRGQNVTFRCDPISEHNRLYWYRQTLGQGPEFLTYFQNEAQLEKSRLLSDRFSAERPKGSFSTLEIQRTEQGDSAMYLCASSLSGGGQTYNEQFFGPGTRLTVL.

This clonotype has ten or more counts. The V gene is TRBV12-3 or TRBV12-4, the J gene TRBJ1-2; 9 bases map to TRBD1. This CDR3 has 15 amino acids. The V and J ends lost 1 base and 4 bases, in that order; junction bases with no gene match: 4. The CDR3, as DNA: TGTGCCAGCAGTTTAGGGGGACAGGGCTTCTATGGCTACACCTTC. Translated, it gives CASSLGGQGFYGYTF.

This clonotype was detected a few times. The chain joins TRBV9 to TRBJ1-5; no firm D call. Germline V CDR1 and CDR2: SGDLS, YYNGEE. V was pared by 0 bases and J by 7 bases, with 5 bases between. The CDR3 consists of 12 residues. The CDR3: CASSVVVQPQHF. CDR3 DNA sequence: TGTGCCAGCAGCGTAGTGGTCCAGCCCCAGCATTTT.

This clonotype was recorded at least ten times. The chain couples TRBV18 to TRBJ1-1, with 9 bases fitting TRBD1. V was clipped by 7 bases and J by 3 bases; unmatched bases: 6. The CDR3 is 14 amino acids. Germline V gene data show CDR1 as KGHSH and CDR2 as LQKENI. The CDR3 spells CASLVRTGDTEAFF. The CDR3 DNA reads TGTGCCAGCTTAGTAAGGACAGGGGACACTGAAGCTTTCTTT.

This clonotype was seen at least ten times. The V and J genes are TRBV4-3 and TRBJ1-2; 7 bases fit TRBD1. Germline trimming cut 3 bases from V and 2 bases from J; bases unmatched to any gene: 6. The CDR3 runs 15 residues. Germline V gives CDR1 LGHNA, CDR2 YSLEER. The CDR3 loop reads CASSQRTGANYGYTF. The CDR3 DNA is TGCGCCAGCAGCCAGAGGACAGGAGCAAACTATGGCTACACCTTC.

The rearrangement links TRBV18 to TRBJ2-7; 7 bases fit TRBD2. Germline V CDR1 and CDR2: KGHSH, LQKENI. This CDR3 comprises 18 residues. V shed 6 bases and J 0 bases; nucleotides not matched to a gene: 17. The CDR3 is CASSSLPGGGRSSYEQYF. CDR3 nucleotide sequence: TGTGCCAGCTCCTCCCTCCCCGGCGGGGGTAGAAGCTCCTACGAGCAGTACTTC.

This clonotype was found many times. V usage is TRBV4-2 and J usage is TRBJ1-1; D is ambiguous. Trimming removed 6 bases at V and 2 bases at J, with 16 bases between. Germline CDR1 LGHNA, CDR2 YNFKEQ. This CDR3 region has 15 residues. CDR3 coding DNA: TGTGCCAGCAGGCCCGAAAGGGTTAGTAACACTGAAGCTTTCTTT. The encoded protein is CASRPERVSNTEAFF.

This clonotype was found many times. The J gene is TRBJ2-7, the V gene TRBV27, with 9 bases matching TRBD2. V lost 2 bases to trimming and J lost 5 bases; unmatched junction nucleotides: 4. CDR1 and CDR2 from the germline V gene are MNHEY and SMNVEV (reference sequence). The CDR3 spans 14 residues. CDR3 in DNA: TGTGCCAGCAGTTTAATGGCTAGCGGGAACGAGCAGTACTTC. Protein product: CASSLMASGNEQYF.